The 10 T cell receptor beta chains in this list originate from one sample, sequenced in a study of Tregs in tolerant kidney transplant recipients. This table comes from immunoSEQ multiplex PCR, and its TCRdb copy is limited to in-frame clones, with some not included. The data show about 69,000 clones, with 85% to 90% seen just once and approximately 0.4% held by the top ten. The specimen comprised CD4+ T cells from blood, sampled before the transplant. The receptors originated from a human donor who received a combined kidney and bone marrow transplant.

This clone appeared a few times. The CDR3, as DNA: TGTGCCAGTAGTCCGCAGGGGGCTACCGGGGAGCTGTTTTTT. It encodes CASSPQGATGELFF. This chain uses TRBV19 with TRBJ2-2, with 8 bases that match TRBD1. V shed 5 bases and J 5 bases; nucleotides not matched to a gene: 4. Per the germline V gene, CDR1 is LNHDA and CDR2 is SQIVND (reference sequence). The length of the CDR3 is 14 residues. The full variable domain, in which reference TRBV19 and TRBJ2-2 provide the parts outside the CDR3, is DGGITQSPKYLFRKEGQNVTLSCEQNLNHDAMYWYRQDPGQGLRLIYYSQIVNDFQKGDIAEGYSVSREKKESFPLTVTSAQKNPTAFYLCASSPQGATGELFFGEGSRLTVL.

This rearrangement joins TRBV4-1 to TRBJ2-7, with 8 nucleotides matching TRBD1. The V segment lost 0 bases and the J segment 7 bases; nucleotides outside the gene matches: 8. Germline V gene data show CDR1 as MGHRA and CDR2 as YSYEKL. The CDR3 spans 15 residues. The CDR3 bases are TGCGCCAGCAGCCAAGACTCGCAGGGGGCGGGGGAGCAGTACTTC. This sequence encodes CASSQDSQGAGEQYF.

V usage is TRBV10-3 and J usage is TRBJ2-3, with 11 positions matching TRBD2. The CDR3 runs to 16 residues. Per the germline V gene, CDR1 is ENHRY and CDR2 is SYGVKD. V dropped 3 bases and J dropped 5; count of bases not matched to a gene: 7. The CDR3 bases are TGTGCCATCAGTGAACAACTAGCGGGAGCGGGAGATACGCAGTATTTT. It is translated as CAISEQLAGAGDTQYF.

This chain links TRBV5-4 with TRBJ2-1; TRBD2 matches 7 bases. Germline assignment: CDR1 SGHNT and CDR2 YYREEE (reference sequence). This CDR3 has 12 amino acids. The V segment lost 4 bases and the J segment 8 bases; nucleotides outside the gene matches: 3. CDR3 sequence: CASSPGGDEQFF. CDR3 coding DNA: TGTGCCAGCAGCCCTGGGGGGGATGAGCAGTTCTTC.

The chain uses TRBV11-2 and TRBJ2-7, with 8 bases lining up with TRBD2. This CDR3 contains 14 residues. With 0 bases clipped from V and 2 bases from J, the junction kept 0 bases outside the gene matches. Germline V lookup: CDR1 SGHAT, CDR2 FQNNGV. For the CDR3, the DNA is TGTGCCAGCAGCTTAGAAGCGGGGGCCTACGAGCAGTACTTC. Residues: CASSLEAGAYEQYF. Full variable domain (rest looked up from reference TRBV11-2 and TRBJ2-7): EAGVAQSPRYKIIEKRQSVAFWCNPISGHATLYWYQQILGQGPKLLIQFQNNGVVDDSQLPKDRFSAERLKGVDSTLKIQPAKLEDSAVYLCASSLEAGAYEQYFGPGTRLTVT.

This chain uses TRBV11-2 with TRBJ2-5; TRBD1 matches 7 bases. CDR3 size: 15 residues. The germline V gene has CDR1 SGHAT and CDR2 FQNNGV. V shed 5 bases, J shed 4 bases, and the junction held 10 bases outside the gene matches. DNA for the CDR3: TGTGCCAGCAGCCCCCACGGCGGACAGGTAGAGACCCAGTACTTC. Its protein product is CASSPHGGQVETQYF.

This chain joins TRBV27 and TRBJ1-2, with 7 bases that match TRBD1. V gave up 4 bases and J gave up 4 bases; unmatched junction bases: 9. The CDR3 consists of 15 residues. CDR1 is MNHEY and CDR2 is SMNVEV in the germline V gene (reference sequence). The CDR3 is CASSSLTGLFYGYTF. The DNA of the CDR3 is TGTGCCAGCAGTTCTTTGACAGGGTTATTCTATGGCTACACCTTC.

The J gene is TRBJ1-1, the V gene TRBV7-8; D may be TRBD1 (5 bases). V lost 2 bases, J lost 2 bases, and 21 bases lay in between. Germline CDR1 SGHVS, CDR2 FQNEAQ. The CDR3 totals 18 residues. CDR3 nucleotide sequence: TGTGCCAGCAGCTTACCGCGTTCCAGGCGGGGCGGAAACACTGAAGCTTTCTTT. Translation: CASSLPRSRRGGNTEAFF.

This chain uses TRBV30 with TRBJ2-5; 8 bases line up with TRBD1. The germline gives CDR1 GTSNPN, CDR2 SVGIG (reference sequence). There are 14 residues in the CDR3. V trimming: 1 base; J trimming: 7 bases; junction bases outside the gene matches: 8. CDR3 in DNA: TGTGCCTGGAGTGGGACAGGGCCGTTGGGGACCCAGTACTTC. It specifies CAWSGTGPLGTQYF. The entire variable domain, with the rest obtained from reference TRBV30 and TRBJ2-5, is as follows: SQTIHQWPATLVQPVGSPLSLECTVEGTSNPNLYWYRQAAGRGLQLLFYSVGIGQISSEVPQNLSASRPQDRQFILSSKKLLLSDSGFYLCAWSGTGPLGTQYFGPGTRLLVL.

The chain uses TRBV4-1 and TRBJ2-4, with 7 bases matching TRBD1. This CDR3 comprises 16 residues. Germline V gene data show CDR1 as MGHRA and CDR2 as YSYEKL. The trim removed 4 bases at V and 5 bases at J, leaving 11 bases unmatched. This chain's CDR3 is CASSPFVGQAQNIQYF. The CDR3 DNA follows: TGCGCCAGCAGCCCCTTTGTAGGACAGGCCCAAAACATTCAGTACTTC.